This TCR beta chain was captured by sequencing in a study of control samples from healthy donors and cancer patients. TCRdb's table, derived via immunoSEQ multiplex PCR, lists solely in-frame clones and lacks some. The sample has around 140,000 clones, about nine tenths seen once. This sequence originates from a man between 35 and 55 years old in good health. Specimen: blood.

The CDR3 DNA follows: TGTGCCAGCAGTTACTCAAAGAATGAGCAGTTCTTC. Translating it yields CASSYSKNEQFF. This sequence joins TRBV6-2 or TRBV6-3 and TRBJ2-1; D remains unclear. This CDR3 comprises 12 residues. CDR1 and CDR2 from the germline V gene are MNHEY and SVGEGT. V shed 0 bases and J shed 7 bases, with 4 bases lying between them.